The 24 T cell receptor beta chains listed next were all sequenced from one sample in a study of control samples from healthy donors and cancer patients. Sequenced by immunoSEQ multiplex PCR; TCRdb stores in-frame clones only, minus some. The data show about 19,000 clones, around 84% seen once. The sample was PBMCs. The source of these receptors is a woman in her sixties or seventies with lung cancer.

This clone showed up just a few times. The chain recombines TRBV3-1 (or the pseudogene TRBV3-2) with TRBJ2-1; 9 bases line up with TRBD2. Per germline, CDR1 LGHDT and CDR2 YNNKEL (reference sequence). V was clipped by 4 bases and J by 8 bases; unmatched bases: 3. This CDR3 comprises 13 residues. The CDR3 nucleotides are TGTGCCAGCAGCCTGGGACTAGCCGATGAGCAGTTCTTC. This codes for CASSLGLADEQFF.

The rearrangement joins TRBV29-1 to TRBJ2-1; 11 bases fit TRBD2. Per the germline V gene, CDR1 is SQVTM and CDR2 is ANQGSEA. The J segment lost 7 bases and the V segment lost 5 bases, leaving 13 bases of the junction unmatched. CDR3 length: 16 amino acids. The CDR3 spells CSVQGLAGPKRNEQFF. CDR3 nucleotides: TGCAGCGTTCAAGGACTAGCGGGTCCCAAGAGGAATGAGCAGTTCTTC.

V gene TRBV25-1 combines with J gene TRBJ2-1, with 7 nucleotides matching TRBD1. CDR3 length equals 15 residues. The germline CDR1 and CDR2 sequences are MGHDK and SYGVNS. The ends lost 2 bases at V and 8 bases at J; junction bases unmatched: 9. CDR3 in amino acids: CASSELTGAGDEQFF. In DNA, the CDR3 is TGTGCCAGCAGTGAACTCACAGGGGCTGGGGATGAGCAGTTCTTC. Based on the CDR3 plus reference TRBV25-1 and TRBJ2-1, the full variable domain is EADIYQTPRYLVIGTGKKITLECSQTMGHDKMYWYQQDPGMELHLIHYSYGVNSTEKGDLSSESTVSRIRTEHFPLTLESARPSHTSQYLCASSELTGAGDEQFFGPGTRLTVL.

The chain combines TRBV12-3 or TRBV12-4 with TRBJ2-5; TRBD2 might be the D (5 bases). The CDR3 extends over 12 amino acids. The V end lost 6 bases, the J end lost 2 bases, and 7 bases lay between the germline ends. CDR3 DNA: TGTGCCAGCAGCGGGGATCAAGAGACCCAGTACTTC. Protein sequence: CASSGDQETQYF.

The genes are TRBV30 and TRBJ1-2; no clear D. Germline assignment: CDR1 GTSNPN and CDR2 SVGIG (reference sequence). Trimming took off 0 bases at V and 4 bases at J, with 12 bases between the two ends. The CDR3 sequence is 14 residues long. CDR3 region: CAWSVTPGSYGYTF. CDR3 DNA: TGTGCCTGGAGTGTAACTCCGGGGAGCTATGGCTACACCTTC. Drawing the rest from reference TRBV30 and TRBJ1-2, the complete variable domain is SQTIHQWPATLVQPVGSPLSLECTVEGTSNPNLYWYRQAAGRGLQLLFYSVGIGQISSEVPQNLSASRPQDRQFILSSKKLLLSDSGFYLCAWSVTPGSYGYTFGSGTRLTVV.

The chain recombines TRBV6-5 with TRBJ2-5, with D unclear. This CDR3 is 13 amino acids long. V lost 5 bases and J lost 5, with 12 bases in between. Germline-derived CDR1 and CDR2 are MNHEY and SVGAGI. The CDR3 bases are TGTGCCAGCAGTACCCCAGGATCGGAGACCCAGTACTTC. Its translation: CASSTPGSETQYF.

The rearrangement uses TRBV7-2 and TRBJ1-5; 7 bases are a match to TRBD1. Unmatched junction bases numbered 6, after V lost 5 bases and J lost 2 bases. The CDR3 has 15 amino acids. Per the germline V gene, CDR1 is SGHTA and CDR2 is FQGNSA. CDR3 loop: CASSRTGFGNQPQHF. The CDR3 coding sequence is TGTGCCAGCAGCCGGACAGGTTTCGGCAATCAGCCCCAGCATTTT.

A word on this clone: One end of the junction is discordant with germline, which a read error may explain. This chain uses TRBV4-1 with TRBJ2-3; D remains ambiguous. Germline V gene sequence: CDR1 MGHRA, CDR2 YSYEKL. CDR3 length: 12 residues. The CDR3 region is CASSQSRDTQYF. CDR3 nucleotide sequence: TGCGCCAGCAGCCAGAGCAGAGATACGCAGTATTTT.

This clone was seen just once. This rearrangement joins TRBV27 to TRBJ1-5, with TRBD1 as a possible D gene (6 bases). V was trimmed by 5 bases and J by 7 bases, leaving 15 bases between them. This CDR3 contains 14 residues. In germline, CDR1 is MNHEY, CDR2 SMNVEV (reference sequence). The CDR3, as DNA: TGTGCCAGCAGTATTAGGGGGGGGATCCAGCCCCAGCATTTT. It translates to CASSIRGGIQPQHF.

The chain employs TRBV11-2 and TRBJ2-1; 8 positions agree with TRBD2. The germline V gene has CDR1 SGHAT and CDR2 FQNNGV. V trimming: 5 bases; J trimming: 0 bases; junction bases outside the gene matches: 9. CDR3 length: 17 amino acids. The CDR3: CASSPSTSAYSYNEQFF. CDR3 bases: TGTGCCAGCAGCCCTTCGACTAGCGCCTACTCCTACAATGAGCAGTTCTTC.

J is TRBJ1-2 and V is TRBV27; the D gene is possibly TRBD1 (6 bases). V lost 8 bases and J 7 bases, leaving 17 bases between the germline ends. The CDR3 runs 13 residues. Germline lookup yields CDR1 MNHEY and CDR2 SMNVEV (reference sequence). This chain's CDR3 is CASRTGLVSGYTF. CDR3 nucleotides: TGTGCCAGCCGAACAGGGTTAGTTAGTGGCTACACCTTC.

The chain links TRBV27 to TRBJ2-5; 7 positions agree with TRBD1. Per germline, CDR1 MNHEY and CDR2 SMNVEV (reference sequence). The CDR3 covers 15 residues. The V segment lost 3 bases and the J segment 3 bases; nucleotides outside the gene matches: 7. The CDR3 loop is CASSFAAGTEETQYF. The CDR3 nucleotides are TGTGCCAGCAGTTTTGCCGCAGGGACAGAAGAGACCCAGTACTTC.

The chain carries TRBV7-6 and TRBJ2-5; D might be TRBD1 (5 bases). Germline-derived CDR1 and CDR2 are SGHVS and FNYEAQ. This CDR3 comprises 14 residues. V shed 1 base and J shed 3 bases, with 9 bases lying between them. The CDR3 is CASSLETGKETQYF. The CDR3, as DNA: TGTGCCAGCAGCTTAGAAACAGGAAAAGAGACCCAGTACTTC. The full variable domain, with the rest looked up from reference TRBV7-6 and TRBJ2-5, is GAGVSQSPRYKVTKRGQDVALRCDPISGHVSLYWYRQALGQGPEFLTYFNYEAQQDKSGLPNDRFSAERPEGSISTLTIQRTEQRDSAMYRCASSLETGKETQYFGPGTRLLVL.

The V gene is TRBV28, the J gene TRBJ1-3; D is possibly TRBD1 (6 bases). Germline CDR1 and CDR2: MDHEN and SYDVKM. Trimming left V 10 bases short and J 2 bases short, with 12 bases between. The CDR3 runs 13 residues. This chain's CDR3 is CATQGFAGNTIYF. Written as DNA, the CDR3 is TGTGCCACCCAGGGGTTCGCTGGAAACACCATATATTTT.

This rearrangement joins TRBV2 to TRBJ2-7, with D uncertain. Germline CDR1 SNHLY, CDR2 FYNNEI. This CDR3 spans 14 amino acids. Trimming took off 7 bases at V and 2 bases at J, with 15 bases between the two ends. CDR3 protein: CASTPDAEAYEQYF. CDR3 nucleotides: TGTGCCAGCACCCCAGATGCCGAAGCCTACGAGCAGTACTTC.

This clone has only one observation. The chain links TRBV10-3 to TRBJ2-4; D is perhaps TRBD2 (5 bases). The CDR3 has 11 residues. CDR1 is ENHRY and CDR2 is SYGVKD in the germline V gene. The ends were cut back, 8 bases at V and 5 bases at J, with 7 bases in the middle. The CDR3, as DNA: TGTGCCATCCGAGCGGAAAACATTCAGTACTTC. Translating gives CAIRAENIQYF.

This clone was picked up a small number of times. The V and J genes are TRBV10-1 and TRBJ1-1, with D hard to call. Germline lookup yields CDR1 WNHNN and CDR2 SYGVQD (reference sequence). The V end was cut by 4 bases, the J end by 1 base, with 7 bases between. The CDR3 contains 13 residues. CDR3 protein: CASSAMTNTEAFF. CDR3 sequence (DNA): TGCGCCAGCAGTGCAATGACGAACACTGAAGCTTTCTTT.

This sequence joins TRBV7-6 and TRBJ2-2; 14 nucleotides line up with TRBD2. The CDR3 extends over 18 amino acids. Germline V lookup: CDR1 SGHVS, CDR2 FNYEAQ. Germline trimming cut 0 bases from V and 5 bases from J; bases unmatched to any gene: 5. In DNA form, the CDR3 reads TGTGCCAGCAGCTTAGCGGTGGGACTAGCGGGAGTGACCGGGGAGCTGTTTTTT. It translates to CASSLAVGLAGVTGELFF.

The genes are TRBV10-2 and TRBJ2-7, with 13 bases lining up with TRBD2. With 5 bases clipped from V and 6 bases from J, the junction kept 10 bases outside the gene matches. CDR3 length: 16 amino acids. The germline gives CDR1 WSHSY, CDR2 SAAADI. CDR3 DNA sequence: TGCGCCAGCAGTCTTGGACTAGCGGGAGACTTCGGCGAGCAGTACTTC. It specifies CASSLGLAGDFGEQYF.

The chain recombines TRBV5-1 with TRBJ1-2, with D hard to call. This CDR3 is built from 15 residues. In germline, CDR1 is SGHRS, CDR2 YFSETQ. V lost 0 bases to trimming and J lost 1 base, with 10 bases between them. CDR3 coding DNA: TGCGCCAGCAGCTTGGATTCGTCCGTTAACTATGGCTACACCTTC. Its protein product is CASSLDSSVNYGYTF.

The V and J genes are TRBV27 and TRBJ2-2; 9 nucleotides agree with TRBD2. The CDR3 consists of 16 residues. The germline CDR1 and CDR2 sequences are MNHEY and SMNVEV (reference sequence). V was clipped by 2 bases and J by 6 bases; unmatched bases: 7. DNA for the CDR3: TGTGCCAGCAGTTTAAAGGGCGGGAGGGCCGCCGGGGAGCTGTTTTTT. It specifies CASSLKGGRAAGELFF.

The chain has TRBV2 and TRBJ1-3; D is perhaps TRBD1 (5 bases). The CDR3 loop spans 17 amino acids. Deletions cut 2 bases from V and 0 bases from J, with 14 bases between. Germline V CDR1 and CDR2: SNHLY, FYNNEI. In DNA form, the CDR3 reads TGTGCCAGCAGTGAAAGGGGTGACACCGACTCTGGAAACACCATATATTTT. It translates to CASSERGDTDSGNTIYF.

The chain joins TRBV12-3 or TRBV12-4 to TRBJ2-7; D gene uncertain. The length of the CDR3 is 11 residues. V was cut by 5 bases and J by 4 bases, with 6 bases left in between. CDR3 sequence (DNA): TGTGCCAGCAGTCTAGGGTACGAGCAGTACTTC. This translates into CASSLGYEQYF.

This clone was recorded a few times. This sequence joins TRBV5-6 and TRBJ2-2; D ambiguous. This CDR3 region has 15 residues. V was trimmed by 1 base and J by 6 bases, leaving 13 bases between them. Germline values: CDR1 SGHDT, CDR2 YYEEEE. CDR3 protein: CASSLLSGWAGELFF. As DNA, the CDR3 is TGTGCCAGCAGCTTGCTGTCAGGATGGGCCGGGGAGCTGTTTTTT.